What follows are 2 T cell receptor beta chains derived from one specimen sequenced in a study of OX40 agonist ivuxolimab in advanced cancers. Measured with immunoSEQ multiplex PCR; TCRdb has only the in-frame clones, and not every one. The data contain about 84,000 clones, 84% of them singletons. The sample here was CD4+ or CD8+ T cells sorted from blood, taken in a trial of the OX40 agonist ivuxolimab. The receptors were gathered from an adult with an advanced solid tumor such as melanoma, head and neck, liver or kidney cancer.

The rearrangement links TRBV5-4 to TRBJ1-1; 7 bases are shared with TRBD1. CDR3 length: 15 residues. The V and J ends lost 5 bases and 5 bases, in that order; junction bases with no gene match: 12. Germline V gene lookup returns CDR1 SGHNT and CDR2 YYREEE (reference sequence). The DNA of the CDR3 is TGTGCCAGCAGAGACTCAGGGGGTGAGGATACTGAAGCTTTCTTT. It specifies CASRDSGGEDTEAFF.

Notes on this clone: One end of the junction does not line up with germline, which may come from a read error. This chain uses TRBV10-3 with TRBJ2-3; 11 bases align to TRBD2. The CDR3 is 15 amino acids. Germline assignment: CDR1 ENHRY and CDR2 SYGVKD. CDR3 loop: CAISDPLQPGLAVLF. CDR3 coding DNA: TGTGCCATCAGTGACCCTTTACAGCCGGGACTAGCGGTTCTCTTT.